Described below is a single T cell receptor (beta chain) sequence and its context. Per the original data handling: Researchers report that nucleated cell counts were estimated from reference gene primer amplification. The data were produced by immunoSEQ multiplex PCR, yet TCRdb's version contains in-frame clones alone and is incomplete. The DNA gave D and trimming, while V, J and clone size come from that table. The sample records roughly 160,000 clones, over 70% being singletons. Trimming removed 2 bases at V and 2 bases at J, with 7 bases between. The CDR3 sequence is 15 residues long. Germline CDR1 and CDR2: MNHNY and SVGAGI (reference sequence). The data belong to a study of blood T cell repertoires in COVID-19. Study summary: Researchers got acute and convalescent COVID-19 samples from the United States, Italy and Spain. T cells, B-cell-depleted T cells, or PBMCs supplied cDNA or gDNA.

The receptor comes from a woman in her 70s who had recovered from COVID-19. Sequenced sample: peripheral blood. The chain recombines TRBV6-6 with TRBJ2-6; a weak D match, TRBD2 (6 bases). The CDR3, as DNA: TGTGCCAGCAGTTACGGCGGGGCTGGGGCCAACGTCCTGACTTTC. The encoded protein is CASSYGGAGANVLTF.